This paragraph covers one T cell receptor (beta chain) sequence. This sample is part of a study of cytomegalovirus exposure and HLA in healthy donors. Per germline, CDR1 SGHRS and CDR2 YFSETQ. The CDR3 runs 16 residues. V gave up 0 bases and J gave up 0 bases, with 10 bases separating them. The PCR employed 60 Vbeta primers together with 13 Jbeta primers. Generated by immunoSEQ multiplex PCR, the TCRdb table keeps only in-frame clones and is missing some. Here the sample spans 110,000 or so clones, 82% being singletons. The sample was PBMCs. The chain joins TRBV5-1 to TRBJ2-4; D perhaps matches TRBD2 (6 bases). The receptor's source is a woman in her late teens or twenties in good health and CMV-seronegative. For the CDR3, the DNA is TGCGCCAGCAGCTTGGAAATAGCGGTAGCCAAAAACATTCAGTACTTC. This encodes CASSLEIAVAKNIQYF.